One sample yielded the 30 T cell receptor beta chains listed below, sequenced in a study of blood T cell repertoires in COVID-19 (dated by TCRdb to 2020 to 2022). Library prep was done by the immunoSEQ multiplex PCR assay. In TCRdb, the immuneACCESS table is reduced to in-frame sequences with V and J assigned. These tables do not hold every clone; where another copy was compared, an unresolved V gene accounts for under half, and the others remain unexplained. This sample comprises hundreds of thousands of clones, about 87% of them detected only once. Around 9.3% of the sample lies in the top ten. Material: PBMCs or T cells enriched from blood (not recorded which). Every receptor here comes from a woman aged 50 to 60 who had recovered from COVID-19.

This sequence joins TRBV7-2 and TRBJ2-7; D gene ambiguous. This CDR3 region has 13 residues. V lost 5 bases to trimming and J lost 6 bases, with 14 bases between them. CDR1 is SGHTA and CDR2 is FQGNSA in the germline V gene. CDR3 amino acids: CASSRITGAEQYF. The CDR3 DNA is TGTGCCAGCAGCCGAATAACGGGTGCCGAGCAGTACTTC.

The chain links TRBV6-4 to TRBJ1-2, with 9 bases lining up with TRBD1. Germline trimming cut 6 bases from V and 2 bases from J; bases unmatched to any gene: 4. The CDR3 extends over 14 amino acids. Germline CDR1 is MRHNA and CDR2 is SNTAGT. CDR3 nucleotide sequence: TGTGCCAGCAGCCCGGACAGGGGCAACTATGGCTACACCTTC. Protein sequence: CASSPDRGNYGYTF.

V gene TRBV28 combines with J gene TRBJ2-3; 8 nucleotides match TRBD1. Trimming took 4 bases from V and 6 from J; bases not matched to a gene: 9. Germline lookup yields CDR1 MDHEN and CDR2 SYDVKM. This CDR3 is built from 15 residues. CDR3 DNA sequence: TGTGCCAGCAGTTCGGGAGACAGGGGAACTGATACGCAGTATTTT. Protein sequence: CASSSGDRGTDTQYF.

V gene TRBV3-1 (or the pseudogene TRBV3-2) combines with J gene TRBJ2-3, with 7 bases aligning to TRBD1. The CDR3 is 14 amino acids. V shed 4 bases and J 9 bases; nucleotides not matched to a gene: 10. Per germline, CDR1 LGHDT and CDR2 YNNKEL (reference sequence). CDR3 residues: CASSPLTGVGTQYF. The CDR3 region has the DNA TGTGCCAGCAGCCCCCTTACAGGGGTCGGGACGCAGTATTTT.

V and J are TRBV5-5 and TRBJ2-7; 8 nucleotides align to TRBD1. V shed 4 bases, J shed 4 bases, and the junction held 7 bases outside the gene matches. This CDR3 is 14 amino acids long. Germline V gene lookup returns CDR1 SGHKS and CDR2 YYEKEE (reference sequence). The CDR3 loop is CASSPRQGSYEQYF. As DNA, the CDR3 is TGTGCCAGCAGCCCACGACAGGGGTCGTACGAGCAGTACTTC.

The V and J genes are TRBV5-5 and TRBJ1-5; D is possibly TRBD1 (6 bases). V shed 1 base and J shed 2 bases, with 13 bases lying between them. CDR1 is SGHKS, CDR2 YYEKEE, per germline (reference sequence). This CDR3 spans 16 amino acids. CDR3 nucleotides: TGTGCCAGCAGCTTGCAGGGGACCTTGGGCAATCAGCCCCAGCATTTT. It translates to CASSLQGTLGNQPQHF.

The chain couples TRBV19 to TRBJ1-1, with 11 bases identical to TRBD1. Germline V CDR1 and CDR2: LNHDA, SQIVND (reference sequence). The CDR3 extends over 13 amino acids. J lost 5 bases, V lost 9 bases, and 5 bases had no gene match. CDR3 sequence (DNA): TGTGCCAGCTTAGGACAGGGGGCGACTGAAGCTTTCTTT. Protein: CASLGQGATEAFF.

The J gene is TRBJ1-2, the V gene TRBV7-9; no clear D. The CDR3 length is 12 residues. V was clipped by 3 bases and J by 6 bases, with 8 bases between them. CDR1 is SEHNR and CDR2 is FQNEAQ in the germline V gene (reference sequence). The CDR3 here is CASSFPQDGYTF. In DNA form, the CDR3 reads TGTGCCAGCAGCTTCCCACAAGATGGCTACACCTTC.

The gene calls are TRBV9 and TRBJ1-3; 8 bases match TRBD1. Germline V gene lookup returns CDR1 SGDLS and CDR2 YYNGEE. J lost 8 bases, V lost 3 bases, and 7 bases had no gene match. CDR3 size: 14 residues. The CDR3 protein is CASSGGTGFDTIYF. In nucleotides, the CDR3 is TGTGCCAGCAGCGGGGGGACAGGCTTTGACACCATATATTTT.

The J gene is TRBJ1-2, the V gene TRBV27; unclear D gene. This CDR3 has 12 residues. V dropped 11 bases and J dropped 7 bases, with 17 bases sitting between them. Germline CDR1 MNHEY, CDR2 SMNVEV (reference sequence). The CDR3 region has the DNA TGTGCCGGTCCCGCGGCGGGAACTGGCTACACCTTC. Its protein product is CAGPAAGTGYTF.

The rearrangement uses TRBV6-5 and TRBJ2-3; 9 bases align to TRBD2. Germline values: CDR1 MNHEY, CDR2 SVGAGI. CDR3 size: 15 residues. V gave up 0 bases and J gave up 3 bases; unmatched junction bases: 1. CDR3 DNA sequence: TGTGCCAGCAGTTACTCTAGCGGGGGTACAGATACGCAGTATTTT. The encoded protein is CASSYSSGGTDTQYF.

The rearrangement joins TRBV18 to TRBJ1-3, with 7 positions matching TRBD1. Unmatched junction bases numbered 5, after V lost 5 bases and J lost 7 bases. Germline-derived CDR1 and CDR2 are KGHSH and LQKENI. This CDR3 is built from 13 residues. CDR3: CASSADRVNTIYF. For the CDR3, the DNA is TGTGCCAGCTCAGCCGACAGGGTCAACACCATATATTTT.

The J gene is TRBJ1-4, the V gene TRBV7-9; TRBD1 aligns across 8 bases. The CDR3 extends over 16 amino acids. V shed 4 bases and J 4 bases; nucleotides not matched to a gene: 8. Germline V CDR1 and CDR2: SEHNR, FQNEAQ (reference sequence). Here the CDR3 DNA reads TGTGCCAGCAGCTCCGGACAGGGCAGAGTTAATGAAAAACTGTTTTTT. Translation gives CASSSGQGRVNEKLFF.

The V gene is TRBV3-1 (or the pseudogene TRBV3-2), the J gene TRBJ1-2; 9 positions match TRBD1. The CDR3 is 14 amino acids. The trim removed 2 bases at V and 8 bases at J, leaving 6 bases unmatched. Germline-derived CDR1 and CDR2 are LGHDT and YNNKEL (reference sequence). CDR3 sequence: CASSQPGQGLGYTF. In DNA, the CDR3 is TGTGCCAGCAGCCAACCGGGACAGGGTTTAGGCTACACCTTC.

DNA for the CDR3: TGTGCCAGCAGTCCCACCAGGGTACACTATGGCTACACCTTC. It codes for CASSPTRVHYGYTF. The chain links TRBV27 to TRBJ1-2, with D maybe TRBD1 (5 bases). The CDR3 loop spans 14 amino acids. Looked up from germline, CDR1 is MNHEY and CDR2 is SMNVEV (reference sequence). V lost 5 bases and J lost 3, with 13 bases in between.

J is TRBJ2-7 and V is TRBV5-1; TRBD1 matches at 9 bases. Germline assignment: CDR1 SGHRS and CDR2 YFSETQ. The length of the CDR3 is 14 residues. V was pared by 3 bases and J by 7 bases, with 8 bases of the junction left unmatched. CDR3: CASSSGTGKGEQYF. The CDR3 nucleotides are TGCGCCAGCAGCTCCGGGACAGGGAAAGGGGAGCAGTACTTC.

V usage is TRBV7-2 and J usage is TRBJ2-7, with 8 positions matching TRBD1. CDR3 length equals 16 residues. The germline gives CDR1 SGHTA, CDR2 FQGNSA. V lost 6 bases and J lost 4; bases outside the gene matches: 14. CDR3 in amino acids: CASSGRVGQGFYEQYF. CDR3 DNA: TGTGCCAGCAGTGGTAGGGTCGGACAGGGTTTTTACGAGCAGTACTTC. The full variable domain, rest sourced from reference TRBV7-2 and TRBJ2-7, is GAGVSQSPSNKVTEKGKDVELRCDPISGHTALYWYRQSLGQGLEFLIYFQGNSAPDKSGLPSDRFSAERTGGSVSTLTIQRTQQEDSAVYLCASSGRVGQGFYEQYFGPGTRLTVT.

This clone came up once. This chain joins TRBV7-9 and TRBJ1-3; no clear D. CDR1 and CDR2 (germline): SEHNR, FQNEAQ (reference sequence). With 0 bases removed from V and 2 bases from J, the gap between germline ends came to 5 bases. The CDR3 sequence is 14 residues long. The CDR3 loop reads CASSLARAGNTIYF. For the CDR3, the DNA is TGTGCCAGCAGCTTAGCTCGGGCTGGAAACACCATATATTTT.

J is TRBJ1-1 and V is TRBV10-3; TRBD1 matches at 8 bases. Germline trimming cut 8 bases from V and 0 bases from J; bases unmatched to any gene: 8. The CDR3 has 15 residues. CDR1 is ENHRY and CDR2 is SYGVKD in the germline V gene. CDR3 sequence (DNA): TGTGCCATCGCTGAGAGACAGGGGATGAACACTGAAGCTTTCTTT. This encodes CAIAERQGMNTEAFF.

This clone was counted between two and nine times. This sequence joins TRBV25-1 and TRBJ2-2; perhaps TRBD1 as D (6 bases). The germline V gene encodes CDR1 MGHDK and CDR2 SYGVNS. Trimming removed 5 bases from V and 1 base from J, with 17 bases in between. The CDR3 is made up of 17 amino acids. The DNA of the CDR3 is TGTGCCAGCAGTTTTAGTGGGGGCATCTGGAACACCGGGGAGCTGTTTTTT. Its translation is CASSFSGGIWNTGELFF.

The gene calls are TRBV30 and TRBJ1-1; D gene unclear. V was clipped by 2 bases and J by 6 bases, with 10 bases between them. Germline V gene lookup returns CDR1 GTSNPN and CDR2 SVGIG (reference sequence). CDR3 length equals 12 residues. For the CDR3, the DNA is TGTGCCTGGAGTACTCTGGGCGCTGAAGCTTTCTTT. The encoded protein is CAWSTLGAEAFF.

The rearrangement uses TRBV19 and TRBJ1-2; TRBD1 agrees at 9 bases. This CDR3 is 13 amino acids long. Germline V gene sequence: CDR1 LNHDA, CDR2 SQIVND (reference sequence). Trimming cost V 9 bases and J 8 bases; bases outside gene matches: 10. The CDR3 DNA follows: TGTGCCAGCCGACCTACGGACAGGGGCGGCTACACCTTC. Its protein is CASRPTDRGGYTF.

For the CDR3, the DNA is TGTGCCAGCAGCTCCACGGGTTCCCGCACCGGGGAGCTGTTTTTT. Its protein is CASSSTGSRTGELFF. The chain has TRBV7-3 and TRBJ2-2; D is unresolved. V was pared by 4 bases and J by 4 bases, with 13 bases between. The CDR3 is 15 residues long. Germline loops: CDR1 SGHTA, CDR2 FQGTGA.

The chain recombines TRBV27 with TRBJ2-7; maybe TRBD1 (6 bases). This CDR3 has 15 amino acids. V lost 0 bases to trimming and J lost 6 bases, with 15 bases between them. Germline values: CDR1 MNHEY, CDR2 SMNVEV (reference sequence). The DNA for the CDR3 is TGTGCCAGCAGTTTATCTACCAGGGGTCATCTCGAGCAGTACTTC. It translates to CASSLSTRGHLEQYF.

The rearrangement links TRBV20-1 to TRBJ2-1; 14 bases map to TRBD2. Germline CDR1 DFQATT, CDR2 SNEGSKA (reference sequence). V lost 3 bases and J lost 6; bases outside the gene matches: 4. This CDR3 has 15 amino acids. This CDR3 reads CSASRLAGGPNEQFF. The CDR3 DNA reads as TGCAGTGCTAGTAGACTAGCGGGGGGGCCCAATGAGCAGTTCTTC.

This clone came up a few times. V is TRBV18 and J is TRBJ1-4; D is unresolved. The germline CDR1 and CDR2 sequences are KGHSH and LQKENI. V gave up 5 bases and J gave up 8 bases, with 15 bases separating them. The CDR3 extends over 14 amino acids. This CDR3 is CASSDGETFEKLFF. DNA of the CDR3: TGTGCCAGCTCAGATGGAGAAACCTTCGAAAAACTGTTTTTT.

The sample holds one count of this clone. J is TRBJ2-5 and V is TRBV27; tentatively, D is TRBD1 (6 bases). The CDR3 contains 13 residues. Between the trimmed V and J ends, which lost 5 bases and 5 bases, there was a span of 12 bases. Germline V gene sequence: CDR1 MNHEY, CDR2 SMNVEV (reference sequence). The CDR3: CASSKQGLETQYF. DNA of the CDR3: TGTGCCAGCAGTAAACAGGGCTTGGAGACCCAGTACTTC.

The chain combines TRBV7-9 with TRBJ1-1; 10 bases line up with TRBD1. Trimming at V came to 7 bases and at J to 8 bases, leaving 13 bases not matched to a gene. The CDR3 consists of 15 residues. Germline V gene lookup returns CDR1 SEHNR and CDR2 FQNEAQ (reference sequence). In DNA, the CDR3 is TGTGCCAGCACCCAAAGACAGGGGGCGCCCAGGGAAGCTTTCTTT. Translation gives CASTQRQGAPREAFF.

This chain links TRBV19 with TRBJ1-5; 7 bases align to TRBD1. Germline V gene data show CDR1 as LNHDA and CDR2 as SQIVND (reference sequence). V lost 2 bases, J lost 5 bases, and 9 bases stayed unmatched. The CDR3 extends over 16 amino acids. CDR3 nucleotides: TGTGCCAGTAGTATAAGGTTCGGACAGGCGGATCAGCCCCAGCATTTT. Encoded protein: CASSIRFGQADQPQHF.

This clone was counted between two and nine times. The genes are TRBV27 and TRBJ1-6; weak D call: TRBD1 (5 bases). The CDR3 loop spans 12 amino acids. V shed 6 bases and J shed 10 bases, with 10 bases lying between them. Germline CDR1 and CDR2: MNHEY and SMNVEV (reference sequence). CDR3 sequence: CASRRGGSPLHF. The CDR3 DNA sequence: TGTGCCAGCAGAAGGGGTGGGTCACCCCTCCACTTT.